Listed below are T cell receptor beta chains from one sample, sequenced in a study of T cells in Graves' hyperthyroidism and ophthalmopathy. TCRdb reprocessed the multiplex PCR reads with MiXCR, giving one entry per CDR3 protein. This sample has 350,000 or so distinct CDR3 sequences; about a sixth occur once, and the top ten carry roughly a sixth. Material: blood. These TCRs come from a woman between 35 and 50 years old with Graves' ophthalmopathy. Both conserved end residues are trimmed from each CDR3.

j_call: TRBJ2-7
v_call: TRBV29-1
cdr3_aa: SVEESGTGGRRY

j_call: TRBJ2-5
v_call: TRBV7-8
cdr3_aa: ASSLETSTWGETQY

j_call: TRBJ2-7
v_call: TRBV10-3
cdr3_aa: AISPPGPDRDEQY

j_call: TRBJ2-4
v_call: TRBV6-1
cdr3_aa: ASSGGQTKNIQY

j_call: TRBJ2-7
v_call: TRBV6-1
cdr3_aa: ASSLGLAGNYEQY

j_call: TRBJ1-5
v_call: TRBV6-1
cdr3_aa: ASSERASNQPQH

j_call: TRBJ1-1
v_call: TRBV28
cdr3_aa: ASRQAHTEAF

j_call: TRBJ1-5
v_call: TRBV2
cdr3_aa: ASSAGGQGKPQH

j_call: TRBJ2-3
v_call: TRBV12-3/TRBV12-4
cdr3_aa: ASKIRTDTQC

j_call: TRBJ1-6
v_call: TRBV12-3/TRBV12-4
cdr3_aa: ASSFSTYNSPLH

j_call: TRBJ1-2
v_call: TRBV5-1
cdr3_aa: ASSWSENYGYT

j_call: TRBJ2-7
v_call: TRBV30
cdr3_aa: AWSGQSYEQY

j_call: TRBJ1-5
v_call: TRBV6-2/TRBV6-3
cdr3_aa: ASSPGTGGDYSNQPQH

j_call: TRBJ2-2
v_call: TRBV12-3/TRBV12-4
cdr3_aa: ASSFAGKLSGELF

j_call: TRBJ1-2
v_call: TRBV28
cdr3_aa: ASKARGSFGYT

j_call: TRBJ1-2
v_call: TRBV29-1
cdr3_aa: SVDPSGGSYGYT

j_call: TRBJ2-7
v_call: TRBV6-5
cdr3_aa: ASSYSGDYEQY

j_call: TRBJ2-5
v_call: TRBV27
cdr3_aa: ASSLGRLAGGTHQETQY

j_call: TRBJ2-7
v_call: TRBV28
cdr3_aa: ASSPDRYVYEQY

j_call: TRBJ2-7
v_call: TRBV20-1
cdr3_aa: SAIAGGTSYEQY

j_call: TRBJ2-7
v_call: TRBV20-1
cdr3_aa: SASGLAGTPEQY

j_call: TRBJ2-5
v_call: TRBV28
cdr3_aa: ASSFRAVPRETQY

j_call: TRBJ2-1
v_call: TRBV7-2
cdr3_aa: ASSLGLAGNYEQF

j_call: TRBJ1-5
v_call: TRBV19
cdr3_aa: ASSRQAGNQPQH

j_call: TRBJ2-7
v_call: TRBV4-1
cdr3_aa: ASSQDGTGAYEQY

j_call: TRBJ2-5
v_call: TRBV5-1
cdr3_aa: ASSMRGEETQY